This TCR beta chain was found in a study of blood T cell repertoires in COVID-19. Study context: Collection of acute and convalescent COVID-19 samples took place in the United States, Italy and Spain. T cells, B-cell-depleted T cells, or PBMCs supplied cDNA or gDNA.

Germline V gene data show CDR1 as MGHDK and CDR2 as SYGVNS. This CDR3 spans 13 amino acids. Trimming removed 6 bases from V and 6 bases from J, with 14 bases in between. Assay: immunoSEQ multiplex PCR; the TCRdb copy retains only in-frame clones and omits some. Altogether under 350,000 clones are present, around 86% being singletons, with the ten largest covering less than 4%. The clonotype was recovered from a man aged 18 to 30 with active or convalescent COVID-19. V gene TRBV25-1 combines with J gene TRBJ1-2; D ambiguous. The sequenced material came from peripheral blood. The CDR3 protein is CASRRNPGDGYTF. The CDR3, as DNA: TGTGCCAGCAGAAGAAACCCCGGGGATGGCTACACCTTC.